The sequence of this TCR beta chain was determined in a study of blood T cell repertoires in COVID-19. Here immunoSEQ multiplex PCR was the method, and the copy in TCRdb shows in-frame clones only, minus some. This table has 300,000 to 450,000 clones, around nine tenths appearing once. Germline values: CDR1 LNHDA, CDR2 SQIVND (reference sequence). After removal of 5 bases from V and 3 bases from J, the junction contained 10 bases not matched to a gene. The CDR3 runs to 15 residues. The gene calls are TRBV19 and TRBJ2-7, with 7 bases identical to TRBD2. What was sequenced was PBMCs or T cells enriched from blood (not recorded which). The receptor was isolated from a woman in her 30s who had been exposed to COVID-19. As DNA, the CDR3 is TGTGCCAGTAGTCCTAGCGGAGCGACTTACTACGAGCAGTACTTC. Amino acids: CASSPSGATYYEQYF.